This entry lists 13 T cell receptor beta chains sequenced from one sample in a study of T cells after posttransplantation cyclophosphamide. Sequenced by immunoSEQ multiplex PCR; TCRdb stores in-frame clones only, minus some. The sample consists of 12,000 or so clones, over 70% of them appearing once. Sampled 1 year posttransplant, controls received myeloablative marrow transplants, methotrexate and a calcineurin inhibitor. Sequencing was performed on PBMCs, taken about 350 days after allogeneic stem cell transplant with calcineurin inhibitor and methotrexate. Source of these receptors: a young adult male patient who received an allogeneic stem cell transplant from an unrelated donor, was CMV-positive, and had acute GVHD only. A subset of T cells may come from the graft donor.

The CDR3, as DNA: TGCGCCAGCAGCCGAGGGAGGAGCGGGAGTATCAACGAGCAGTACTTC. Translating gives CASSRGRSGSINEQYF. This chain uses TRBV4-1 with TRBJ2-7; 8 nucleotides agree with TRBD2. This CDR3 is 16 amino acids long. Unmatched junction bases numbered 13, after V lost 4 bases and J lost 5 bases. Germline lookup yields CDR1 MGHRA and CDR2 YSYEKL.

The chain joins TRBV19 to TRBJ2-2; TRBD1 matches at 9 bases. The CDR3 totals 14 residues. The J segment lost 5 bases and the V segment lost 8 bases, leaving 6 bases of the junction unmatched. CDR1 LNHDA and CDR2 SQIVND come from the germline V gene (reference sequence). The CDR3 nucleotides are TGTGCCAGTGCGGACAGGGGCTTTACCGGGGAGCTGTTTTTT. Translation gives CASADRGFTGELFF.

V usage is TRBV19 and J usage is TRBJ1-5; 7 bases align to TRBD1. V lost 7 bases, J lost 4 bases, and 10 bases stayed unmatched. The germline CDR1 and CDR2 sequences are LNHDA and SQIVND (reference sequence). CDR3 length equals 15 residues. The CDR3 nucleotides read TGTGCCAGTATCATAACCGGGACAGCAAATCAGCCCCAGCATTTT. Translation: CASIITGTANQPQHF.

The chain links TRBV11-3 to TRBJ2-2, with D maybe TRBD2 (6 bases). Germline CDR1 SGHNT, CDR2 YENEEA. The CDR3 consists of 13 residues. The V end lost 4 bases, the J end lost 6 bases, and 9 bases lay between the germline ends. CDR3 protein: CASSWGVAGELFF. CDR3 DNA: TGTGCCAGCAGCTGGGGGGTGGCCGGGGAGCTGTTTTTT.

The chain carries TRBV29-1 and TRBJ2-2; D perhaps matches TRBD1 (6 bases). From germline, CDR1 is SQVTM and CDR2 ANQGSEA. CDR3 length: 15 residues. Trimming left V 1 base short and J 2 bases short, with 11 bases between. CDR3: CSVEGGRGNTGELFF. The CDR3 nucleotides are TGCAGCGTTGAAGGGGGCAGGGGCAACACCGGGGAGCTGTTTTTT.

This clone was detected a few times. V is TRBV30 and J is TRBJ2-1, with TRBD1 matching over 11 bases. This CDR3 comprises 14 residues. In germline, CDR1 is GTSNPN, CDR2 SVGIG (reference sequence). Trimming took 6 bases from V and 5 from J; bases not matched to a gene: 6. The CDR3 is CACTPGQGDNEQFF. In DNA, the CDR3 is TGTGCCTGTACTCCGGGACAGGGGGACAATGAGCAGTTCTTC.

The chain joins TRBV21-1 to TRBJ1-1. TRBV21-1 is listed as a pseudogene. The CDR3 extends over 16 amino acids. The CDR3 coding sequence is TGTGCCAGCATGAAGAGGGGACTCAGGAGGGGAACTGAAGCTTTCTTT. Residues: CASMKRGLRRGTEAFF.

The genes are TRBV27 and TRBJ1-5; D is unresolved. Germline CDR1 reads MNHEY; CDR2 reads SMNVEV (reference sequence). This CDR3 is built from 13 residues. V was cut by 6 bases and J by 4 bases, with 10 bases left in between. For the CDR3, the DNA is TGTGCCAGCAGGTACACAATAAATCAGCCCCAGCATTTT. Translating gives CASRYTINQPQHF.

The genes are TRBV6-5 and TRBJ1-5; a possible D gene is TRBD1 (6 bases). The V end lost 6 bases, the J end lost 3 bases, and 9 bases lay between the germline ends. Germline CDR1 MNHEY, CDR2 SVGAGI. This CDR3 comprises 13 residues. As DNA, the CDR3 is TGTGCCAGCAGGACAGGTGCCAATCAGCCCCAGCATTTT. Protein product: CASRTGANQPQHF.

This clone was observed a single time. The CDR3 DNA is TGTGCCAGCAGCTTAGGGGCCCTCTATGGCTACACCTTC. Protein sequence: CASSLGALYGYTF. J is TRBJ1-2 and V is TRBV13, with D uncertain. Trimming shortened V by 0 bases and J by 4 bases, and 6 bases separated the two germline ends. Germline CDR1 reads PRHDT; CDR2 reads FYEKMQ (reference sequence). The CDR3 has 13 residues.

V and J are TRBV7-9 and TRBJ1-2; D is unclear. The V gene lost 5 bases and the J gene lost 0 bases, with 13 bases spanning the gap. The CDR3 has 15 amino acids. The germline CDR1 and CDR2 sequences are SEHNR and FQNEAQ (reference sequence). This chain's CDR3 is CASSLRGMTNYGYTF. In DNA, the CDR3 is TGTGCCAGCAGCCTCCGGGGAATGACTAACTATGGCTACACCTTC.

V is TRBV11-2 and J is TRBJ2-5; TRBD2 might be the D (5 bases). From germline, CDR1 is SGHAT and CDR2 FQNNGV. V was clipped by 1 base and J by 5 bases, with 8 bases between them. The CDR3 is 13 amino acids. CDR3 bases: TGTGCCAGCAGCTTAGCCTCGGGGGAGACCCAGTACTTC. Its translation is CASSLASGETQYF.

This clone turned up a few times. The chain employs TRBV29-1 and TRBJ1-4; 9 bases match TRBD1. The CDR3 has 14 amino acids. Germline assignment: CDR1 SQVTM and CDR2 ANQGSEA. J lost 8 bases, V lost 3 bases, and 7 bases had no gene match. This CDR3 is CSVDGGQGREKLFF. The CDR3 region has the DNA TGCAGCGTTGATGGCGGACAGGGGAGGGAAAAACTGTTTTTT. The full variable domain, its missing parts supplied by reference TRBV29-1 and TRBJ1-4, is SAVISQKPSRDICQRGTSLTIQCQVDSQVTMMFWYRQQPGQSLTLIATANQGSEATYESGFVIDKFPISRPNLTFSTLTVSNMSPEDSSIYLCSVDGGQGREKLFFGSGTQLSVL.